This T cell receptor (beta chain) comes out of a study of T cells after somatic rescue of genetic block. The CDR3 runs to 15 residues. Trimming pared 7 bases from V and 0 bases from J, leaving 16 bases between. CDR1 is MNHNY, CDR2 SVGAGI, per germline (reference sequence). Only in-frame clones appear in the TCRdb table, and some are missing; sequencing was by immunoSEQ multiplex PCR. The sample lists 55,000 to 70,000 clones, roughly 90% occurring once. The sequencing input was peripheral blood mononuclear cells (PBMCs). The chain carries TRBV6-6 and TRBJ2-7; the D is unclear. The TCR sequence derives from a man aged 40-50 years. In nucleotides, the CDR3 is TGTGCCAGCAACTTCCTTCCCTCCTCCTCCTACGAGCAGTACTTC. It yields the protein CASNFLPSSSYEQYF.